The 10 T cell receptor beta chains in this list originate from one sample, sequenced in a study of OX40 agonist ivuxolimab in advanced cancers. Profiling relied on immunoSEQ multiplex PCR, and the TCRdb table lists in-frame clones only, not all of them. In the table there are approximately 69,000 clones, over 80% of which are singletons. Sequenced material: CD4+ or CD8+ T cells sorted from blood, taken in a trial of the OX40 agonist ivuxolimab. Receptors originate from an adult with an advanced solid tumor such as melanoma, head and neck, liver or kidney cancer.

This clone was found a few times. The CDR3 DNA is TGTGCCTCCGGGGATAATAGGGATTCACCCCTCCACTTT. This translates into CASGDNRDSPLHF. The chain couples TRBV7-9 to TRBJ1-6; D unresolved. The CDR3 extends over 13 amino acids. Trimming cost V 11 bases and J 8 bases, with 16 bases left between them. Germline loops: CDR1 SEHNR, CDR2 FQNEAQ (reference sequence).

This chain connects TRBV6-5 to TRBJ2-7; 11 positions agree with TRBD2. Germline V gives CDR1 MNHEY, CDR2 SVGAGI. This CDR3 is built from 15 residues. J was trimmed by 5 bases and V by 5 bases; bases with no gene match: 8. The DNA for the CDR3 is TGTGCCAGCAGTCGACTAGCGGGATACGAAAACGAGCAGTACTTC. Its protein product is CASSRLAGYENEQYF.

The V gene is TRBV28, the J gene TRBJ1-5; 10 bases are shared with TRBD1. This CDR3 has 15 amino acids. Germline V gene data show CDR1 as MDHEN and CDR2 as SYDVKM. The V segment lost 7 bases and the J segment 10 bases; nucleotides outside the gene matches: 13. The CDR3 DNA follows: TGTGCCAGCACTCCCGGGACAGGGGTCTCCCAACCCCAGCATTTT. Translating it yields CASTPGTGVSQPQHF.

This chain links TRBV28 with TRBJ2-6; D gene unclear. The CDR3 runs to 15 residues. The V gene lost 5 bases and the J gene lost 0 bases, with 8 bases spanning the gap. CDR1 is MDHEN, CDR2 SYDVKM, per germline. CDR3 DNA: TGTGCCAGCAGTAAACACCCCTCTGGGGCCAACGTCCTGACTTTC. Translated, it gives CASSKHPSGANVLTF.

The chain employs TRBV7-3 and TRBJ2-3; TRBD2 matches 7 bases. The CDR3 is 16 residues long. CDR1 is SGHTA and CDR2 is FQGTGA in the germline V gene. The ends lost 5 bases at V and 9 bases at J; junction bases unmatched: 17. Here the CDR3 DNA reads TGTGCCAGCAGCGTTGTCGGGATCGGCGGGAGTGAAACGCAGTATTTT. Protein product: CASSVVGIGGSETQYF.

V and J are TRBV15 and TRBJ2-7, with unresolved D. The V gene's germline CDR1 is LNHNV and CDR2 YYDKDF (reference sequence). Deletions cut 1 base from V and 4 bases from J, with 8 bases between. This CDR3 is built from 13 residues. The CDR3 DNA follows: TGTGCCACCAGCAGAGCCGGCCGGTACGAGCAGTACGTC. Encoded protein: CATSRAGRYEQYV.

The chain recombines TRBV7-9 with TRBJ2-5; D is perhaps TRBD1 (6 bases). Germline CDR1 and CDR2: SEHNR and FQNEAQ (reference sequence). V lost 1 base and J 3 bases, leaving 6 bases between the germline ends. CDR3 length equals 13 residues. The CDR3: CASSLGTEETQYF. CDR3 DNA sequence: TGTGCCAGCAGCTTAGGGACAGAAGAGACCCAGTACTTC.

J is TRBJ2-2 and V is TRBV5-4; 9 nucleotides match TRBD1. Germline CDR1 reads SGHNT; CDR2 reads YYREEE (reference sequence). There are 16 residues in the CDR3. Trimming removed 4 bases from V and 4 bases from J; junction bases left unmatched: 8. CDR3 loop: CASSLGDRDFTGELFF. CDR3 nucleotide sequence: TGTGCCAGCAGCCTGGGGGACAGGGATTTCACCGGGGAGCTGTTTTTT.

In its sample, this clone was seen once. The chain joins TRBV2 to TRBJ1-4, with 7 bases fitting TRBD1. Germline CDR1 and CDR2: SNHLY and FYNNEI. CDR3 length equals 16 residues. The V gene end was trimmed by 7 bases and the J gene end by 8 bases; junction bases not matched to a gene: 16. The CDR3 DNA is TGTGCCAGCACCCCGATTGGGGACAGCCATTGGGAAAAACTGTTTTTT. Translation gives CASTPIGDSHWEKLFF.

This clone has just a few counts. The CDR3 DNA reads TGCGCCAGCAGCTTTGGGACTGGCGAGACCCAGTACTTC. Amino acid sequence: CASSFGTGETQYF. V gene TRBV5-1 combines with J gene TRBJ2-5, with D perhaps matching TRBD2 (6 bases). CDR1 is SGHRS, CDR2 YFSETQ, per germline. With 2 bases removed from V and 5 bases from J, the gap between germline ends came to 10 bases. The CDR3 extends over 13 amino acids.